This TCR beta chain was documented in a study of tumor-infiltrating lymphocytes in primary liver carcinoma. Between about 17 and 34 mg of unsorted bulk tissue served as the source from which RNA and DNA were co-extracted. The length of the CDR3 is 14 residues. CDR1 LGHNA and CDR2 YSLEER come from the germline V gene. A primer in the constant region served to generate TCR beta cDNA from 450 to 650 ng of total RNA. Sequencing libraries for TCR beta derived from three nested multiplex PCR rounds that used slightly modified ARM-PCR. It was with TRBV1-TRBV30 forward primers and a C-beta reverse primer that the first two PCR rounds were run, at about 10 cycles each. Each CDR3 protein gets one entry after TCRdb re-called the multiplex PCR reads with MiXCR. The table includes more than 20,000 distinct CDR3 sequences, 75% to 85% detected once. With respect to this clonotype: At one of its ends the junction is not consistent with the germline gene, which may arise from a read error.

The chain is built from TRBV4-3 and TRBJ2-1; D remains ambiguous. This sequence originates from a woman in her 30s with primary liver carcinoma and hepatitis B virus infection. Sequencing used liver tumor tissue from sampling region 2. Stated subset: tumor region T2, inferior pole. CDR3 nucleotides: TGCGCCAGCAACCACACAGAGTCGGTCAATGATCAGTTCTTC. Translation gives CASNHTESVNDQFF.